These 26 T cell receptor beta chains were sequenced from one sample in a study of molecular identifiers for immune sequencing clone quantification. MiXCR was run by TCRdb on the PCR reads, yielding one entry per CDR3 protein. Among under 800,000 distinct CDR3 sequences listed, 25% were seen once. Sequencing was carried out using naive CD8+ T cells from blood, with Jurkat cell RNA spiked in. Indicated subset: FACS-sorted CD8+CD4-CCR7+CD45RA+ naive T cells. These TCRs come from a human donor in good health. Some libraries in this study had Jurkat cell RNA spiked in.

This clonotype was observed a few times. The rearrangement uses TRBV19 and TRBJ2-3; D is unresolved. This CDR3 has 14 residues. V was clipped by 3 bases and J by 1 base, with 8 bases between them. Per the germline V gene, CDR1 is LNHDA and CDR2 is SQIVND (reference sequence). The chain's CDR3 is CASSISHGTDTQYF. CDR3 DNA: TGTGCCAGTAGTATTTCCCATGGCACAGATACGCAGTATTTT.

Many counts were recorded for this clonotype. CDR3: CSARDRSSGRVKETQYF. CDR3 in DNA: TGCAGTGCTAGAGATCGATCCAGCGGAAGAGTGAAAGAGACCCAGTACTTC. This sequence joins TRBV20-1 and TRBJ2-5; TRBD2 is a possible D gene (5 bases). In germline, CDR1 is DFQATT, CDR2 SNEGSKA (reference sequence). Trimming stripped 0 bases from V and 3 bases from J, with 20 bases between. This CDR3 region has 17 residues.

Details on this clonotype: At one of its ends the junction is not consistent with the germline gene, which may arise from a read error. The chain uses TRBV4-1 and TRBJ2-6, with no clear D. The CDR3 sequence is 11 residues long. The germline gives CDR1 MGHRA, CDR2 YSYEKL. The chain's CDR3 is CASREANVLAF. Here the CDR3 DNA reads TGCGCCAGCCGCGAGGCCAACGTCCTGGCTTTC.

Turning to this clonotype: One base away lies a much larger clone, so this may be a sequencing read error. The chain links TRBV4-1 to TRBJ2-5; 8 bases align to TRBD2. Germline trimming cut 2 bases from V and 5 bases from J; bases unmatched to any gene: 7. CDR1 MGHRA and CDR2 YSYEKL come from the germline V gene. CDR3 length: 15 amino acids. CDR3 sequence (DNA): TGCGCCAGCAGCCAACTTAACCTAGCGGGTGAGACCCAGTACTTC. Translating it yields CASSQLNLAGETQYF.

This clonotype was picked up many times. The V and J genes are TRBV2 and TRBJ2-3, with a weak D call TRBD2 (6 bases). Per the germline V gene, CDR1 is SNHLY and CDR2 is FYNNEI. Trimming cost V 10 bases and J 2 bases, with 22 bases left between them. The CDR3 spans 16 residues. As DNA, the CDR3 is TGTGCCACCACCCCGGGACTTGAGCAAAACACAGATACGCAGTATTTT. Translating it yields CATTPGLEQNTDTQYF.

This clonotype has more than one count but fewer than ten. The CDR3 protein is CASRFAAYPNYGYTF. CDR3 DNA: TGTGCCAGCAGATTCGCGGCCTACCCTAACTATGGCTACACCTTC. The chain carries TRBV6-2 or TRBV6-3 and TRBJ1-2; no reliable D call. Germline V CDR1 and CDR2: MNHEY, SVGEGT. V gave up 6 bases and J gave up 0 bases, with 14 bases separating them. The CDR3 runs to 15 residues.

As regards this clonotype: This may be a read error: a much more frequent sequence differs by one nucleotide. The chain is built from TRBV4-1 and TRBJ2-5, with D perhaps TRBD2 (5 bases). Trimming shortened V by 1 base and J by 4 bases, and 13 bases separated the two germline ends. The germline gives CDR1 MGHRA, CDR2 YSYEKL. This CDR3 contains 15 residues. CDR3 DNA sequence: TGCGCCAGCAGCCAAGGCGCGGCAGGAGGAGAGACCCAGTACTTC. Amino acids: CASSQGAAGGETQYF.

There are a few counts of this clonotype. The chain links TRBV2 to TRBJ1-3; weak D call: TRBD1 (6 bases). The CDR3 is 14 residues long. Trimming shortened V by 2 bases and J by 2 bases, and 7 bases separated the two germline ends. Germline V gives CDR1 SNHLY, CDR2 FYNNEI. The CDR3 DNA is TGTGCCAGCAGTGAAACAGGGACTGGAAACACCATATATTTT. Protein sequence: CASSETGTGNTIYF.

The CDR3, as DNA: TGTGCCAGCAGCTTATGGACAGGGCCCGGGAATGAAAAACTGTTTTTT. Its protein product is CASSLWTGPGNEKLFF. This chain joins TRBV7-9 and TRBJ1-4, with TRBD1 matching over 8 bases. The CDR3 has 16 amino acids. V shed 2 bases, J shed 5 bases, and the junction held 7 bases outside the gene matches. The germline V gene encodes CDR1 SEHNR and CDR2 FQNEAQ (reference sequence).

There are a few counts of this clonotype. The chain has TRBV20-1 and TRBJ1-2; no definite D call. The length of the CDR3 is 13 residues. V lost 3 bases, J lost 2 bases, and 10 bases lay in between. CDR1 and CDR2 from the germline V gene are DFQATT and SNEGSKA (reference sequence). CDR3 protein: CSARSTENYGYTF. Written as DNA, the CDR3 is TGCAGTGCTAGGTCGACGGAAAACTATGGCTACACCTTC.

This clonotype was detected only a few times. The J gene is TRBJ2-5, the V gene TRBV7-6; tentative D call: TRBD1 (6 bases). This CDR3 contains 14 residues. Germline V gene data show CDR1 as SGHVS and CDR2 as FNYEAQ. V was clipped by 0 bases and J by 1 base, with 6 bases between them. CDR3 nucleotide sequence: TGTGCCAGCAGCTTAGCGGACAGCCAAGAGACCCAGTACTTC. Translating gives CASSLADSQETQYF.

This clonotype was observed a handful of times. CDR3 sequence: CASSFGTEYNEQFF. Written as DNA, the CDR3 is TGTGCCAGCAGTTTTGGGACAGAATACAATGAGCAGTTCTTC. The chain links TRBV12-3 or TRBV12-4 to TRBJ2-1; 7 positions match TRBD1. The CDR3 covers 14 residues. V dropped 3 bases and J dropped 4; count of bases not matched to a gene: 3.

As to this clonotype: Just one base apart from a much larger clone, this may be a read error. The chain employs TRBV25-1 and TRBJ2-6; 7 positions match TRBD1. The germline CDR1 and CDR2 sequences are MGHDK and SYGVNS. The CDR3 covers 18 residues. The J segment lost 5 bases and the V segment lost 3 bases, leaving 13 bases of the junction unmatched. The CDR3 nucleotides are TGTGCCAGCAGTGATTTGGGACAGCGGCTTTCTAGGGCCAACGTCCTGACTTTC. This gives the protein CASSDLGQRLSRANVLTF.

There are a few counts of this clonotype. The V and J genes are TRBV11-2 and TRBJ2-7; 8 positions match TRBD2. This CDR3 comprises 16 residues. The V gene end was trimmed by 0 bases and the J gene end by 1 base; junction bases not matched to a gene: 5. The germline gives CDR1 SGHAT, CDR2 FQNNGV. Here the CDR3 reads CASSLESGGFSYEQYF. The DNA of the CDR3 is TGTGCCAGCAGCTTAGAGAGCGGGGGCTTTTCCTACGAGCAGTACTTC. The full variable domain, in which reference TRBV11-2 and TRBJ2-7 provide the parts outside the CDR3, is EAGVAQSPRYKIIEKRQSVAFWCNPISGHATLYWYQQILGQGPKLLIQFQNNGVVDDSQLPKDRFSAERLKGVDSTLKIQPAKLEDSAVYLCASSLESGGFSYEQYFGPGTRLTVT.

The V and J genes are TRBV10-3 and TRBJ1-2; 7 bases line up with TRBD1. The J segment lost 2 bases and the V segment lost 2 bases, leaving 14 bases of the junction unmatched. This CDR3 contains 18 residues. Looked up from germline, CDR1 is ENHRY and CDR2 is SYGVKD. The CDR3 DNA follows: TGTGCCATCAGTGAGCCGGAGATTGACAGGGCCCCCAACTATGGCTACACCTTC. The encoded protein is CAISEPEIDRAPNYGYTF.

This clonotype was detected a few times. This chain connects TRBV12-3 or TRBV12-4 to TRBJ2-2; D may correspond to TRBD1 or TRBD2 (6 bases each). The CDR3 has 16 amino acids. Trimming took 6 bases from V and 6 from J, leaving 20 bases between them. This CDR3 is CASRTSGVAEAGELFF. The DNA for the CDR3 is TGTGCCAGCAGAACGTCAGGGGTAGCGGAGGCCGGGGAGCTGTTTTTT.

This clonotype was detected many times. The chain is built from TRBV9 and TRBJ2-7, with D perhaps TRBD1 or TRBD2 (5 bases each). V lost 0 bases and J lost 2, with 9 bases in between. The CDR3 length is 14 residues. Germline V CDR1 and CDR2: SGDLS, YYNGEE. The CDR3 DNA is TGTGCCAGCAGCGTAGAAGGGGACGCCTACGAGCAGTACTTC. This translates into CASSVEGDAYEQYF.

This clonotype was recorded at least ten times. The chain uses TRBV7-9 and TRBJ2-3; 11 bases align to TRBD1. This CDR3 has 15 amino acids. Germline-derived CDR1 and CDR2 are SEHNR and FQNEAQ (reference sequence). Losses at the gene ends were 5 bases for V and 4 bases for J; bases not matched to a gene: 5. The DNA for the CDR3 is TGTGCCAGCAGCCCGGGACAGGGGGGAGCAGATACGCAGTATTTT. Translating it yields CASSPGQGGADTQYF. Complete variable domain (other parts from reference TRBV7-9 and TRBJ2-3): DTGVSQNPRHKITKRGQNVTFRCDPISEHNRLYWYRQTLGQGPEFLTYFQNEAQLEKSRLLSDRFSAERPKGSFSTLEIQRTEQGDSAMYLCASSPGQGGADTQYFGPGTRLTVL.

The J gene is TRBJ2-7, the V gene TRBV6-2 or TRBV6-3; D might be TRBD1 (6 bases). CDR3 length equals 13 residues. V was cut by 7 bases and J by 9 bases, with 19 bases left in between. CDR1 and CDR2 from the germline V gene are MNHEY and SVGEGT. CDR3 in amino acids: CASTRDTEVWQYF. CDR3 bases: TGTGCCAGCACCCGGGACACAGAGGTGTGGCAGTACTTC.

About this clonotype: A much larger clone lies one base from this, so it may be a read error. Without the conserved terminal phenylalanine or tryptophan, this CDR3 likely stems from a read error. The V gene is TRBV18, the J gene TRBJ2-4, with D tentatively TRBD2 (5 bases). The CDR3 has 15 residues. Per germline, CDR1 KGHSH and CDR2 LQKENI. V was cut by 4 bases and J by 3 bases, with 13 bases left in between. For the CDR3, the DNA is TGTGCCAGCTCACTTGGGCAAGGAGGCAAAAACATTCAGTACCTC. Its protein is CASSLGQGGKNIQYL.

This clonotype was detected many times. This sequence joins TRBV5-1 and TRBJ2-7, with D unresolved. Deletions cut 6 bases from V and 3 bases from J, with 10 bases between. Germline V CDR1 and CDR2: SGHRS, YFSETQ. CDR3 length equals 12 residues. CDR3 amino acids: CASTDSIYEQYF. In nucleotides, the CDR3 is TGCGCCAGCACGGATAGCATCTACGAGCAGTACTTC.

This clonotype showed up just a few times. The J gene is TRBJ2-1, the V gene TRBV13; D remains ambiguous. The CDR3 runs to 13 residues. Germline CDR1 is PRHDT and CDR2 is FYEKMQ (reference sequence). Trimming removed 2 bases at V and 4 bases at J, with 6 bases between. CDR3 sequence (DNA): TGTGCCAGCAGCTTATTTGGTTACAATGAGCAGTTCTTC. This translates into CASSLFGYNEQFF.

This clonotype was found a few times. Because it lacks the conserved phenylalanine or tryptophan at the end, this CDR3 is likely a read error. This chain uses TRBV7-6 with TRBJ2-3; 14 bases line up with TRBD2. This CDR3 comprises 16 residues. Germline CDR1 reads SGHVS; CDR2 reads FNYEAQ. The J segment lost 5 bases and the V segment lost 5 bases, leaving 6 bases of the junction unmatched. The CDR3 is CASSEGLAGARDTQYL. For the CDR3, the DNA is TGTGCCAGCAGCGAGGGACTAGCGGGAGCCCGAGATACGCAGTATCTT.

At least ten counts were recorded for this clonotype. The chain recombines TRBV6-6 with TRBJ2-5, with 8 bases fitting TRBD1. Germline V CDR1 and CDR2: MNHNY, SVGAGI (reference sequence). The CDR3 loop spans 14 amino acids. Unmatched junction bases numbered 8, after V lost 2 bases and J lost 9 bases. The CDR3 spells CASSYSAGTGSQYF. As DNA, the CDR3 is TGTGCCAGCAGTTACAGCGCAGGGACAGGCTCCCAGTACTTC.

The chain couples TRBV18 to TRBJ2-3; possible D gene TRBD1, 6 bases. This CDR3 contains 18 residues. CDR1 and CDR2 from the germline V gene are KGHSH and LQKENI. Deletions cut 5 bases from V and 1 base from J, with 22 bases between. The CDR3 DNA is TGTGCCAGCTCAACCCAAGGGACATGGGAGAGTGGCACAGATACGCAGTATTTT. This sequence encodes CASSTQGTWESGTDTQYF.

On this clonotype: In this CDR3 the conserved last residue, phenylalanine or tryptophan, is missing, so a read error is likely. V usage is TRBV20-1 and J usage is TRBJ2-3; 9 bases line up with TRBD1. The V segment lost 0 bases and the J segment 4 bases; nucleotides outside the gene matches: 5. Per germline, CDR1 DFQATT and CDR2 SNEGSKA (reference sequence). The CDR3 has 15 amino acids. The CDR3 DNA reads as TGCAGTGCTAGAGAGCGGACAGGGGCGGCAGATACGCAGTATGTT. Translated, it gives CSARERTGAADTQYV.